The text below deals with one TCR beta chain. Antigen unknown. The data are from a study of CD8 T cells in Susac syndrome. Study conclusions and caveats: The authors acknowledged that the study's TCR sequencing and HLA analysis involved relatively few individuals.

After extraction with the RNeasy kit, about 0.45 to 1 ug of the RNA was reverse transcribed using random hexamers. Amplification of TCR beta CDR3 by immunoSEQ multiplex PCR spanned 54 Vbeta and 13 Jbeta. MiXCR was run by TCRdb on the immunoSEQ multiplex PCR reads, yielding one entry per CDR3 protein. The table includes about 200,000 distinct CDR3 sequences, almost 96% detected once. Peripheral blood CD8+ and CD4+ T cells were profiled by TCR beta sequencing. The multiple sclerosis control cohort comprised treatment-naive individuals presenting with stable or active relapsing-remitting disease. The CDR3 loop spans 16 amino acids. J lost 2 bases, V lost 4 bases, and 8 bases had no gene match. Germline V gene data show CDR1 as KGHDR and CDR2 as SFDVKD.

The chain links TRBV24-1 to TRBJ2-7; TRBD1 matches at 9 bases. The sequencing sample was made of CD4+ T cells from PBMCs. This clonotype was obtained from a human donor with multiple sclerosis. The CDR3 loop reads CATSDPGQGPPYEQYF. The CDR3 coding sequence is TGTGCCACCAGTGACCCTGGACAGGGGCCACCCTACGAGCAGTACTTC.